This T cell receptor (beta chain) comes out of a study of T cells in Graves' hyperthyroidism and ophthalmopathy. CDR3 length: 11 amino acids. CDR1 and CDR2 (germline): LGHNT, FRNRAP. Trimming pared 5 bases from V and 8 bases from J, leaving 9 bases between. Findings and caveats of the study: A median 6.5 months before onset, the model predicted ophthalmopathy.

Patients were excluded for uncontrolled infection, other autoimmune disease, pregnancy or lactation. TCR beta CDR3 regions were amplified from RNA transcripts. The HTBI primer set drove a first-round RT-PCR of the TCR CDR3. One entry per CDR3 protein, called by TCRdb with MiXCR from the multiplex PCR reads. Of some 500,000 distinct CDR3 sequences listed, around an eighth are singletons. There are many counts of this clonotype. The antigen is unknown. The receptor's source is a woman in her late teens or twenties with Graves' hyperthyroidism. This rearrangement joins TRBV12-5 to TRBJ1-2; no clear D gene. Sequenced input: blood. The CDR3 coding sequence is TGTGCTAGTGGTCCACACACGGGCTACACCTTC. This gives the protein CASGPHTGYTF. Complete variable domain (other parts from reference TRBV12-5 and TRBJ1-2): DARVTQTPRHKVTEMGQEVTMRCQPILGHNTVFWYRQTMMQGLELLAYFRNRAPLDDSGMPKDRFSAEMPDATLATLKIQPSEPRDSAVYFCASGPHTGYTFGSGTRLTVV.